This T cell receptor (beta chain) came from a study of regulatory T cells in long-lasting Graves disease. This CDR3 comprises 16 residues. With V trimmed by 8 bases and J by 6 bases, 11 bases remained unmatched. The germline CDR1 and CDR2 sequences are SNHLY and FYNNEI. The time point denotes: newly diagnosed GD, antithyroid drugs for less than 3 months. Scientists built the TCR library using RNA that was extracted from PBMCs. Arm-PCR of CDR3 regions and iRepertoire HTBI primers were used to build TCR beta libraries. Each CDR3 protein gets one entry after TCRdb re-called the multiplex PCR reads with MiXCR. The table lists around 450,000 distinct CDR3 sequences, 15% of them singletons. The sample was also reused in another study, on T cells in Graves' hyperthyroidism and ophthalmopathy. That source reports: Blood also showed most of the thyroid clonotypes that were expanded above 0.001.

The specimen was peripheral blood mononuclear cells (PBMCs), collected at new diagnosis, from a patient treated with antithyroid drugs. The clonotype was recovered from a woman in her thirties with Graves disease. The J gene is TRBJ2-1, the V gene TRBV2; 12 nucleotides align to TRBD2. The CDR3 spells CASRRTSGTPGNEQFF. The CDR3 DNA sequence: TGTGCCAGCCGGAGGACTAGCGGGACCCCTGGCAATGAGCAGTTCTTC.